This is a list of T cell receptor beta chains from one sample in a study of CD8 T cells in Susac syndrome. MiXCR, run by TCRdb on the immunoSEQ multiplex PCR reads, gives a single entry per CDR3 protein. The repertoire holds 150,000 to 190,000 distinct CDR3 sequences, with about 95% as singletons. The sequenced sample consisted of CD8+ T cells from PBMCs. The receptor set was obtained from a human donor with multiple sclerosis. Both conserved end residues are part of each CDR3. Each record gives: V gene, J gene, D gene, clone size, CDR3 protein, CDR3 DNA. The D gene is left open where the match is weak. Clone sizes are given selectively: once, few, many, or a class where the clone is expanded.

TRBV15	TRBJ2-7	.	.	CATSTGAGVPYEQYF	TGTGCCACCAGCACGGGGGCGGGGGTTCCCTACGAGCAGTACTTC
TRBV7-9	TRBJ2-1	.	.	CASSAPGRSNEQFF	TGTGCCAGCAGCGCCCCGGGCAGGAGCAATGAGCAGTTCTTC
TRBV20-1	TRBJ2-3	.	once	CSARDRSSSITTDTQYF	TGCAGTGCTAGAGATCGCTCCAGCTCCATTACCACAGATACGCAGTATTTT
TRBV27	TRBJ2-7	.	few	CASSLGGTYEQYF	TGTGCCAGCAGTTTGGGCGGAACCTACGAGCAGTACTTC
TRBV27	TRBJ1-2	TRBD1	few	CASSPGGGYGYTF	TGTGCCAGCAGTCCAGGGGGCGGCTATGGCTACACCTTC
TRBV12-3/TRBV12-4	TRBJ1-5	.	.	CASSFVGRQPQHF	TGTGCCAGCAGTTTTGTGGGTCGTCAGCCCCAGCATTTT
TRBV9	TRBJ2-3	TRBD1	.	CASSFLDRGMLDTQYF	TGTGCCAGCAGCTTTCTGGACAGGGGGATGTTGGATACGCAGTATTTT
TRBV20-1	TRBJ1-5	TRBD1	.	CSAHGTADSNQPQHF	TGCAGTGCCCACGGGACAGCGGATAGCAATCAGCCCCAGCATTTT
TRBV6-1	TRBJ1-1	.	.	CASSESGRGNRNTEAFF	TGTGCCAGCAGTGAAAGCGGGCGGGGGAACAGAAACACTGAAGCTTTCTTT
TRBV12-3/TRBV12-4	TRBJ2-5	TRBD2	.	CASSPSLAGGIQETQYF	TGTGCCAGCAGTCCCTCCCTAGCGGGGGGCATCCAAGAGACCCAGTACTTC
TRBV20-1	TRBJ2-1	TRBD2	.	CSARRGSYNEQFF	TGCAGTGCTAGGCGGGGGAGTTACAATGAGCAGTTCTTC
TRBV5-4	TRBJ2-4	.	once	CASSSDDLVTGENIQYF	TGTGCCAGCAGCTCGGACGACTTAGTCACAGGCGAAAACATTCAGTACTTC
TRBV19	TRBJ1-2	TRBD1	once	CASKPGQGLRGYTF	TGTGCCAGTAAACCGGGACAGGGGCTACGTGGCTACACCTTC
TRBV9	TRBJ2-1	.	.	CASSVAPSEYGNEQFF	TGTGCCAGCAGCGTCGCGCCTAGCGAGTACGGCAATGAGCAGTTCTTC
TRBV9	TRBJ2-1	.	.	CASSVEGGMSDNEQFF	TGTGCCAGCAGCGTAGAGGGGGGTATGTCTGATAATGAGCAGTTCTTC
TRBV30	TRBJ1-1	.	.	CAWRFLTGNTEAFF	TGTGCCTGGAGATTTTTGACGGGTAACACTGAAGCTTTCTTT
TRBV4-1	TRBJ2-3	TRBD1	.	CASSGTGSTDTQYF	TGCGCCAGTTCCGGGACAGGTAGCACAGATACGCAGTATTTT
TRBV2	TRBJ2-1	.	.	CASGGSSYNEQFF	TGTGCCAGCGGGGGTAGCTCCTACAATGAGCAGTTCTTC
TRBV6-5	TRBJ2-5	TRBD1	.	CASTEFGQEEETQYF	TGTGCCAGCACCGAATTCGGACAGGAGGAAGAGACCCAGTACTTC
TRBV12-3/TRBV12-4	TRBJ2-2	TRBD1	.	CASSSGTANTGELFF	TGTGCCAGCAGTTCGGGGACAGCGAACACCGGGGAGCTGTTTTTT
TRBV30	TRBJ2-1	.	.	CAWSGGTDEQFF	TGTGCCTGGAGTGGGGGGACGGATGAGCAGTTCTTC
TRBV29-1	TRBJ1-1	.	.	CSAWVTEAFF	TGCAGCGCTTGGGTCACTGAAGCTTTCTTT